These 14 T cell receptor beta chains came from one sample sequenced in a study of T cells in Graves' hyperthyroidism and ophthalmopathy. What was amplified from RNA transcripts were TCR beta CDR3 regions. RT-PCR in the first round (using the HTBI primer set) targeted the TCR CDR3. TCRdb re-derived calls from the multiplex PCR reads in MiXCR, one entry per CDR3 protein. The sample has more than 150,000 distinct CDR3 sequences; about 18% are singletons. The sequenced material came from blood. The receptors originated from a woman aged 50 to 65 with Graves' hyperthyroidism.

This clonotype showed up many times. The rearrangement joins TRBV13 to TRBJ2-1, with TRBD1 matching 7 bases. Germline CDR1 is PRHDT and CDR2 is FYEKMQ (reference sequence). Trimming took 5 bases from V and 8 from J; bases not matched to a gene: 15. This CDR3 is 16 amino acids long. CDR3 sequence reads: CASSTTYRGYGYEQFF. The CDR3 region has the DNA TGTGCCAGCAGCACAACTTACAGGGGTTACGGTTATGAGCAGTTCTTC. Using reference TRBV13 and TRBJ2-1 for the parts outside the CDR3, the full variable domain is AAGVIQSPRHLIKEKRETATLKCYPIPRHDTVYWYQQGPGQDPQFLISFYEKMQSDKGSIPDRFSAQQFSDYHSELNMSSLELGDSALYFCASSTTYRGYGYEQFFGPGTRLTVL.

This clonotype has ten or more counts. The chain uses TRBV24-1 and TRBJ2-1, with unresolved D. V lost 0 bases, J lost 1 base, and 9 bases lay in between. CDR3 length equals 16 residues. CDR1 is KGHDR, CDR2 SFDVKD, per germline. The CDR3 sequence is CATSDLRTDSYNEQFF. DNA of the CDR3: TGTGCCACCAGTGATTTGCGAACGGATTCCTACAATGAGCAGTTCTTC.

This clonotype was recorded many times. The chain employs TRBV18 and TRBJ2-3, with 8 bases fitting TRBD1. The junction had 12 bases not matched to a gene; V was cut back by 1 base and J by 9 bases. The germline CDR1 and CDR2 sequences are KGHSH and LQKENI. The CDR3 runs to 16 residues. This chain's CDR3 is CASSPRLDSGTGTQYF. In nucleotides, the CDR3 is TGTGCCAGCTCACCACGTCTCGACTCCGGGACAGGAACGCAGTATTTT.

This clonotype was counted at least ten times. J is TRBJ2-7 and V is TRBV6-6, with 7 bases identical to TRBD2. The germline V gene encodes CDR1 MNHNY and CDR2 SVGAGI (reference sequence). The V segment lost 0 bases and the J segment 2 bases; nucleotides outside the gene matches: 4. The CDR3 contains 15 residues. CDR3 amino acids: CASSYSGAGTYEQYF. For the CDR3, the DNA is TGTGCCAGCAGTTACTCGGGAGCGGGGACCTACGAGCAGTACTTC.

V and J are TRBV27 and TRBJ2-7, with 7 positions matching TRBD1. The CDR3 runs to 14 residues. Germline loops: CDR1 MNHEY, CDR2 SMNVEV (reference sequence). The junction had 5 bases not matched to a gene; V was cut back by 6 bases and J by 0 bases. Written as DNA, the CDR3 is TGTGCCAGCAGGCCACAGGGGTCCTCCTACGAGCAGTACTTC. It yields the protein CASRPQGSSYEQYF.

This clonotype was observed a single time. With a much larger clone just one base away, this may be a read error. The chain uses TRBV7-3 and TRBJ2-3; D is ambiguous. This CDR3 region has 12 residues. CDR1 SGHTA and CDR2 FQGTGA come from the germline V gene. This chain's CDR3 is CVSSTPGDTQYF. CDR3 nucleotide sequence: TGTGTCAGCAGCACCCCAGGAGATACGCAGTATTTT.

This clonotype was seen at least ten times. V gene TRBV6-2 or TRBV6-3 combines with J gene TRBJ2-2; the D gene could be TRBD1 or TRBD2 (5 bases each). Trimming took 6 bases from V and 0 from J, leaving 17 bases between them. The CDR3 covers 17 residues. Germline assignment: CDR1 MNHEY and CDR2 SVGEGT. The CDR3 region is CASSRWGPTANTGELFF. CDR3 nucleotides: TGTGCCAGCAGCCGCTGGGGACCGACAGCGAACACCGGGGAGCTGTTTTTT.

This clonotype was picked up many times. V gene TRBV13 combines with J gene TRBJ2-1; D is perhaps TRBD2 (6 bases). The V gene lost 4 bases and the J gene lost 5 bases, with 30 bases spanning the gap. There are 20 residues in the CDR3. Germline CDR1 reads PRHDT; CDR2 reads FYEKMQ (reference sequence). The DNA of the CDR3 is TGTGCCAGCAGCTCCCGCGTGGGGGGTGGCGGGACTTCGGGGCACAATGAGCAGTTCTTC. Translated: CASSSRVGGGGTSGHNEQFF.

This clonotype occurred many times. This chain joins TRBV9 and TRBJ2-5; 11 bases fit TRBD2. Germline CDR1 SGDLS, CDR2 YYNGEE. V shed 6 bases, J shed 5 bases, and the junction held 3 bases outside the gene matches. The CDR3 length is 13 residues. CDR3 nucleotides: TGTGCCAGCAAAGCTAGCGGGGGGGAGACCCAGTACTTC. Its protein product is CASKASGGETQYF.

This clonotype appeared many times. The CDR3, as DNA: TGTGCCAGCAGCCAGGAGAGGGGGGGCCCTTACAATGAGCAGTTCTTC. Amino acids: CASSQERGGPYNEQFF. V usage is TRBV11-3 and J usage is TRBJ2-1; tentatively, D is TRBD2 (7 bases). There are 16 residues in the CDR3. V gave up 5 bases and J gave up 4 bases, with 18 bases separating them. Germline V gene data show CDR1 as SGHNT and CDR2 as YENEEA. Together with reference TRBV11-3 and TRBJ2-1, the CDR3 gives the full variable domain: EAGVVQSPRYKIIEKKQPVAFWCNPISGHNTLYWYLQNLGQGPELLIRYENEEAVDDSQLPKDRFSAERLKGVDSTLKIQPAELGDSAVYLCASSQERGGPYNEQFFGPGTRLTVL.

V is TRBV13 and J is TRBJ2-3; D ambiguous. Germline values: CDR1 PRHDT, CDR2 FYEKMQ (reference sequence). Trimming pared 4 bases from V and 0 bases from J, leaving 11 bases between. The CDR3 consists of 15 residues. The CDR3 DNA follows: TGTGCCAGCAGCTCCGTCTCAATTAGCACAGATACGCAGTATTTT. Amino acids: CASSSVSISTDTQYF.

This clonotype was seen ten or more times. The genes are TRBV19 and TRBJ1-1; 11 positions agree with TRBD1. The V gene end was trimmed by 4 bases and the J gene end by 4 bases; junction bases not matched to a gene: 2. The CDR3 has 14 amino acids. From germline, CDR1 is LNHDA and CDR2 SQIVND (reference sequence). The CDR3 region has the DNA TGTGCCAGTAGTACCGGGACAGGGGGCACTGAAGCTTTCTTT. Protein: CASSTGTGGTEAFF.

In regard to this clonotype: A much larger clone lies a single base off, so this may be a read error. The V and J genes are TRBV20-1 and TRBJ2-7; D might be TRBD2 (6 bases). The CDR3 totals 16 residues. CDR1 and CDR2 from the germline V gene are DFQATT and SNEGSKA (reference sequence). Between the trimmed V and J ends, which lost 5 bases and 5 bases, there was a span of 25 bases. The DNA for the CDR3 is TGCAGTGCTCAAAAAGGAGGAGGGCCCTTGGGAAACGAGCAGTACTTC. Its translation: CSAQKGGGPLGNEQYF.

This clonotype appeared many times. The rearrangement uses TRBV2 and TRBJ2-2; D call uncertain. The CDR3 runs 14 residues. CDR1 and CDR2 from the germline V gene are SNHLY and FYNNEI. Trimming removed 2 bases from V and 6 bases from J, with 10 bases in between. The CDR3: CASSELLVSGELFF. The CDR3 DNA sequence: TGTGCCAGCAGTGAACTGCTAGTTTCCGGGGAGCTGTTTTTT.